This record covers a single T cell receptor beta chain. Its antigen target is currently unknown. This sample is part of a study of cytomegalovirus exposure and HLA in healthy donors (dated by TCRdb to 2016 to 2017). In the study overall: An earlier analysis of 587 of the donors reported 250 to 350 Gb of sequence data and 100 million to 120 million unique TCR beta sequences obtained from about 179 million T cells. Roughly 300 gigabases of sequencing data and 70 million to 85 million unique TCR sequences were included in an early release covering 550 to 650 HLA-typed donors. Of the 300 to 400 genotyped donors, 65% to 90% fell in the genetic ancestry cluster associated with self-reported Caucasian donors. The study aimed to test whether cataloging public T cell receptors could reveal signatures of past pathogen exposure. Using immunosequencing, the study profiled T cell repertoires from fewer than 850 subjects and related those repertoires to cytomegalovirus serostatus. Besides the first cohort of roughly 660 subjects, a separate validation cohort made up of roughly 130 different subjects was used. High-throughput TCR immunosequencing, statistical association of individual TCRs with disease status, and machine learning were combined to predict cytomegalovirus infection status. In a later analysis, previously published TCR beta repertoires from 666 donors were re-analyzed and high-resolution HLA genotyping was added so that TCR occurrence patterns could be studied. In the later analysis, no new phenotypic data were used to find candidate immune exposures; instead, reliance was placed on TCR beta sequences and their occurrence across donors. In an earlier analysis of about 590 of the donors, high-throughput TCR beta sequencing was used to judge whether each TCR beta V gene segment behaved as functional or pseudogenic. Donor age, sex, ethnicity and CMV serostatus were collected together with the repertoire data. A later genetic analysis took genome-wide SNP genotypes for about 65% of the 666 donors and used that subset as a discovery cohort. All discovery cohort repertoires had been generated using a single sequencing platform. Class I and class II HLA loci were covered by the typing at four-digit resolution. The number of donors typed differed by locus, with about 629-640 for A, B, C, DRB1 and DQB1, roughly 520 for DQA1, approximately 570 for DPA1, and 472 for DPB1. Roughly 5 DR-DQ haplotypes were handled as single units for association and clustering, since linkage in the cohort was strong. Among some 400 genotyped donors of the cohort, an average of 235,054 unique TCR beta nucleotide sequences were sequenced per donor, roughly 18% of them non-productive.

Trimming removed 6 bases from V and 2 bases from J, leaving 18 bases between the germline ends. The cysteine opens and the phenylalanine closes a CDR3 of 15 amino acids. Solely the CDR3 DNA is kept, with 45 bases framed from the first base. CDR1 and CDR2 were assigned from the germline V gene (reference sequence) as GTSNPN and SVGIG. Preparation of the library involved the immunoSEQ multiplex PCR assay. For the multiplex PCR, a mixture combining 60 forward primers for TCR Vbeta segments and 13 reverse primers for TCR Jbeta segments was used. The CDR3 region of rearranged TCR beta genes was amplified from genomic DNA with a multiplex PCR assay. The amplified TCR beta libraries were sequenced on the Illumina HiSeq System as 87-base-pair reads. Per the authors' processing: A later analysis counted approximately 76 million unique TCR beta chains across the approximately 700 repertoires, and around 9.9 million of these chains were shared by at least two donors. Raw reads were error-corrected and collapsed into unique sequences by a nearest-neighbor algorithm in which closely related sequences were merged to remove PCR and sequencing errors. V, D and J gene segments were assigned by aligning CDR3 sequences to IMGT reference sequences. For a sequence to be retained, at least a six-nucleotide match to both a V gene segment and a J gene segment was required. Rearrangements were classified as productive when the CDR3 lacked stop codons and remained in frame with V and J, and all other rearrangements were classified as non-productive. Following IMGT convention, CDR3 was defined as the stretch from the second conserved V-encoded cysteine to the conserved J-encoded phenylalanine. The earlier analysis of 587 of the donors excluded sequences that lacked an unambiguous match to a single V gene segment. In an earlier analysis of approximately 590 of the donors, a V segment was called functional when productive rearrangements were above 56.7%, and segregating when the standard deviation between donors exceeded 5%. A statistical classification framework was built for diagnosing cytomegalovirus status from the catalog of TCR beta chain sequences. A later analysis assigned V and J genes by comparing TCR nucleotide sequences with IMGT/GENE-DB human TR gene sequences. In a later analysis, CDR3 sequences and most-parsimonious VDJ recombination scenarios were assigned using the TCRdist pipeline. A later analysis defined each TCR beta chain by its CDR3 amino acid sequence plus V-gene family, and excluded reads lacking a unique V-gene family. A later analysis removed 500 to 600 highly shared, low-generation-probability nucleotide sequences to deal with suspected cross-contamination and a sequencing artifact. In a later analysis, a clonal expansion index for each public chain was calculated from normalized within-repertoire ranks of inferred template counts. In a later analysis, generation probabilities were computed using a VDJ recombination model fitted to out-of-frame rearrangements, and the results were checked against IGoR. In a later analysis, TCR-TCR, TCR-HLA and TCR-CMV co-occurrence was scored with hypergeometric tests, and a repertoire-size bias correction was applied to TCR pairs. In a later analysis, false discovery rates were estimated by permuting HLA or CMV assignments 20 times. In a later analysis, co-occurring TCRs were grouped with DBSCAN, and TCRdist sequence similarity was added when clustering was performed within HLA-allele-positive subsets. Co-occurrence clustering excluded repertoires with fewer than 30,000 or more than 120,000 public chains, plus five with anomalous nucleotide sharing. TCRdb took this table from immuneACCESS and kept in-frame rearrangements with V and J called. Such tables lack part of the clones; where checked against another copy, unresolved V genes explain under half of the gap, and the rest is unexplained. V and J calls and clone size are copied from that table; D and trimming were computed from the DNA. This sample's table contains roughly 50,000 clones. The ten biggest clones cover around 2.3% of the sample.

The cohort was made up of 666 healthy bone marrow donors. At the time of sampling, every cohort member was nominally healthy, though immune exposures that went unrecorded were likely present. The donor tested CMV seronegative, placing the donor among the 352 seronegative members of the cohort. Every donor gave a peripheral blood sample, and the peripheral blood mononuclear cells from that sample were used for TCR beta sequencing. The Qiagen DNeasy Blood Extraction Kit was used to extract genomic DNA from the blood cell samples. Here is what the overall study found, with its caveats: A cluster of highly shared sequence variants was judged likely to be a technical artifact of the sequencing pipeline. Because counts were too low, some 17 rarely observed V segments, including chromosome 9 orphons, were left out of the earlier analysis of some 600 of the donors. According to a later analysis, most CMV-associated TCR beta chains appeared to be HLA-restricted, and the HLA associations seemed to be driven largely by CMV exposure. Linkage disequilibrium might explain the correlated functional status among segregating V segments, but an unknown experimental factor could not be ruled out. In vitro tests confirmed that a few of the cytomegalovirus-associated TCR beta chains recognize cytomegalovirus antigens. A later analysis found that TCR association rates varied across HLA loci, with DRB1 alleles showing the most associated TCRs and HLA-C alleles the fewest. Cytomegalovirus status was reported to be diagnosed by the classifier with high specificity and sensitivity in both the original and validation cohorts. According to a later genetic analysis, donors in an Asian-associated ancestry cluster had fewer N-insertions in productive TCRs than the roughly 700-donor mean. The only immune exposure information available for the cohort was CMV serostatus. Only TCR beta chains were sequenced in this cohort, and the absence of alpha or paired-chain data limited detectable features. Because some donors lacked HLA typing at each locus, the association tests relied only on the typed subset. Some IMGT-functional V segments, including TRBV6-2 and TRBV6-3, could not be told apart with the 87-base-pair reads, so those segments were excluded. Most TCR sequences were observed very rarely across donors, whereas some public TCRs were present in many individuals. An earlier analysis of approximately 600 of the donors showed that most TCR beta V segments appeared in productive rearrangements either about 87% or about 30% of the time, which broadly matched IMGT annotations. When HLA alleles, especially DR and DQ, strongly co-occurred, attributing TCR associations to individual alleles was difficult. The presence/absence analyses assumed that sequencing depth was roughly uniform across donors, and that assumption may not be true. A further reported finding was that TCR beta sequences accurately predicted the HLA-A and HLA-B alleles for most subjects in the first cohort. The authors suggested that the approach could potentially be generalized to other disease states and immunological phenotypes. A later analysis found that HLA-associated TCR beta chains were more clonally expanded and had lower generation probabilities than equally common non-associated chains. At a false discovery rate of 0.05, a later analysis linked fewer than 20,000 TCR beta sequences to specific HLA alleles. According to a later analysis, parvovirus B19, influenza, CMV and Epstein-Barr virus appeared linked to several top co-occurrence clusters. A later genetic analysis associated a missense DCLRE1C variant with V-gene and J-gene trimming of TCR beta chains, and an independent cohort replicated the association. The study gave a list of 150 to 200 TCR beta chains associated with cytomegalovirus.

The sample was PBMCs. This TCR derives from a female donor in good health and CMV-seronegative. Recombination linked TRBV30 to TRBJ2-3, with a weak D call of TRBD2 (5 bases match). CDR3 loop: CACQHRRAVTDTQYF. The bases read TGTGCCTGTCAGCACCGGCGGGCGGTCACAGATACGCAGTATTTT.